This T cell receptor (beta chain) derives from a study of shared clonotypes between healthy human individuals. Looked up from germline, CDR1 is SGHAT and CDR2 is FQNNGV. The CDR3 runs 13 residues. V lost 3 bases and J lost 4, with 6 bases in between. Only Caucasian adults living in Nashville, Tennessee made up the donor group. The authors' processing: Filtering differed for immunoSEQ, which gave only junction sequences without quality scores. Only in-frame clones appear in the TCRdb table, and some are missing; sequencing was by immunoSEQ multiplex PCR. The V and J calls and clone size are taken from that table; D and trimming were inferred from the DNA. The repertoire holds over a million clones, with approximately 96% as singletons.

V is TRBV11-2 and J is TRBJ2-2; no clear D. The clonotype comes from a man aged 25-45 years in good health. The material sequenced was naive CD4+ T cells sorted from blood. Stated subset: CD45RA+ positively selected. CDR3 coding DNA: TGTGCCAGCAGCTTCGGGCGCACCGGGGAGCTGTTTTTT. This gives the protein CASSFGRTGELFF.